This passage covers 9 T cell receptor beta chains from one sample sequenced in a study of CD8 T cells in Susac syndrome. The RNA, about 0.5 to 1 ug, was put through reverse transcription using random hexamers. TCRdb processed the immunoSEQ multiplex PCR reads anew with MiXCR; each CDR3 protein has one entry. The sample has approximately 90,000 distinct CDR3 sequences, 80% to 95% seen once; the top ten hold 0.25% to 0.4%. The sequenced sample was CD8+ T cells from PBMCs. Receptors were obtained from a human donor in good health.

V usage is TRBV6-5 and J usage is TRBJ1-2, with D possibly TRBD1 on 5 matching bases. Germline V lookup: CDR1 MNHEY, CDR2 SVGAGI. The CDR3 covers 14 residues. V dropped 2 bases and J dropped 4 bases, with 11 bases sitting between them. The CDR3 is CASSYLQGSYGYTF. In DNA form, the CDR3 reads TGTGCCAGCAGTTACCTGCAGGGTTCCTATGGCTACACCTTC.

The chain carries TRBV14 and TRBJ2-3, with 7 bases that match TRBD2. This CDR3 has 13 residues. The V gene's germline CDR1 is SGHDN and CDR2 FVKESK. The V segment lost 4 bases and the J segment 8 bases; nucleotides outside the gene matches: 6. In nucleotides, the CDR3 is TGTGCCAGCAGCCTGATCGGCGGGGGTACGCAGTATTTT. It specifies CASSLIGGGTQYF.

The CDR3 sequence is CASSVDGTPNPYEQYF. The CDR3 DNA reads as TGTGCCAGCAGCGTAGATGGGACACCCAATCCATACGAGCAGTACTTC. This sequence joins TRBV9 and TRBJ2-7; D is possibly TRBD1 (6 bases). The germline CDR1 and CDR2 sequences are SGDLS and YYNGEE. The V gene lost 0 bases and the J gene lost 4 bases, with 17 bases spanning the gap. The CDR3 is made up of 16 amino acids.

The chain has TRBV7-9 and TRBJ2-5; tentatively, D is TRBD1 or TRBD2 (5 bases each). Per germline, CDR1 SEHNR and CDR2 FQNEAQ (reference sequence). The CDR3 totals 13 residues. Trimming took 5 bases from V and 2 from J, leaving 9 bases between them. CDR3 loop: CASSLGRQETQYF. The CDR3 DNA sequence: TGTGCCAGCAGCCTGGGACGGCAAGAGACCCAGTACTTC.

The chain recombines TRBV12-3 or TRBV12-4 with TRBJ2-5; the D gene could be TRBD1 or TRBD2 (6 bases each). The CDR3 length is 17 residues. V lost 2 bases and J 5 bases, leaving 21 bases between the germline ends. The CDR3 here is CASSLRVRRGRSETQYF. The CDR3 nucleotides read TGTGCCAGCAGTTTAAGAGTACGACGGGGGCGGTCGGAGACCCAGTACTTC.

V and J are TRBV9 and TRBJ1-2; no clear D. This CDR3 contains 14 residues. Germline CDR1 SGDLS, CDR2 YYNGEE. V gave up 4 bases and J gave up 0 bases, with 10 bases separating them. CDR3 sequence reads: CASSHTGANYGYTF. The DNA of the CDR3 is TGTGCCAGCAGCCACACGGGTGCTAACTATGGCTACACCTTC. The full variable domain, with the rest looked up from reference TRBV9 and TRBJ1-2, is DSGVTQTPKHLITATGQRVTLRCSPRSGDLSVYWYQQSLDQGLQFLIQYYNGEERAKGNILERFSAQQFPDLHSELNLSSLELGDSALYFCASSHTGANYGYTFGSGTRLTVV.

The chain links TRBV5-1 to TRBJ1-5; D is unclear. CDR1 and CDR2 (germline): SGHRS, YFSETQ. Trimming took 0 bases from V and 0 from J, leaving 4 bases between them. The CDR3 has 14 amino acids. CDR3 loop: CASSLEPSNQPQHF. The CDR3 DNA reads TGCGCCAGCAGCTTGGAGCCTAGCAATCAGCCCCAGCATTTT.

The DNA for the CDR3 is TGTGCCAGCACCACGGGGGGGGTGGGCACTGAAGCTTTCTTT. Translating it yields CASTTGGVGTEAFF. The chain is built from TRBV12-3 or TRBV12-4 and TRBJ1-1, with TRBD1 as a possible D gene (5 bases). Trimming took 7 bases from V and 4 from J, leaving 16 bases between them. The CDR3 spans 14 residues.

The gene calls are TRBV5-5 and TRBJ2-1; 7 bases align to TRBD1. After removal of 0 bases from V and 4 bases from J, the junction contained 4 bases not matched to a gene. This CDR3 comprises 15 residues. Per the germline V gene, CDR1 is SGHKS and CDR2 is YYEKEE (reference sequence). The CDR3 nucleotides are TGTGCCAGCAGCTTGGAGACAGGGCAGTACAATGAGCAGTTCTTC. Translated: CASSLETGQYNEQFF. Looking up the rest from reference TRBV5-5 and TRBJ2-1 gives the full variable domain: DAGVTQSPTHLIKTRGQQVTLRCSPISGHKSVSWYQQVLGQGPQFIFQYYEKEERGRGNFPDRFSARQFPNYSSELNVNALLLGDSALYLCASSLETGQYNEQFFGPGTRLTVL.